These 32 T cell receptor beta chains share one sample of origin, sequenced in a study of response to subunit inactivated influenza vaccine. Using its own MiXCR run on the RT-PCR reads, TCRdb lists one record per CDR3 protein. Of just over 300,000 distinct CDR3 sequences listed, about a fifth are singletons. The source material was PBMCs from blood, sampled about 20 months after vaccination. The receptor set was obtained from a man aged 45 to 75 who received an inactivated influenza vaccine.

CDR3 nucleotide sequence: TGTGCCAGCAGGACCGACAGCTATGCCCCTTCGTACTTC. Its protein is CASRTDSYAPSYF. The rearrangement links TRBV6-2 or TRBV6-3 to TRBJ2-4, with D maybe TRBD1 (5 bases). The V gene's germline CDR1 is MNHEY and CDR2 SVGEGT. The CDR3 loop spans 13 amino acids. The V gene lost 6 bases and the J gene lost 15 bases, with 21 bases spanning the gap.

This clonotype was detected once. The chain uses TRBV20-1 and TRBJ2-2, with 7 bases identical to TRBD2. This CDR3 has 14 residues. Germline trimming cut 6 bases from V and 6 bases from J; bases unmatched to any gene: 10. Per the germline V gene, CDR1 is DFQATT and CDR2 is SNEGSKA (reference sequence). DNA of the CDR3: TGCAGTGCGGCCCTAGCGGAACCTTCCGGGGAGCTGTTTTTT. Its translation: CSAALAEPSGELFF.

The chain carries TRBV20-1 and TRBJ1-1; D is undetermined. Germline V gives CDR1 DFQATT, CDR2 SNEGSKA (reference sequence). This CDR3 has 13 amino acids. The germline V and J ends were trimmed by 1 base and 5 bases, with 11 bases remaining between them. CDR3 in amino acids: CSARGEGRTEAFF. The CDR3 DNA reads TGCAGTGCTAGAGGCGAGGGAAGGACTGAAGCTTTCTTT.

The V call is TRBV5-1, the J call TRBJ1-1, with D tentatively TRBD1 (5 bases). Trimming pared 5 bases from V and 4 bases from J, leaving 15 bases between. Germline CDR1 is SGHRS and CDR2 is YFSETQ. CDR3 size: 14 residues. As DNA, the CDR3 is TGCGCCAGCAGACCAAGGGGAGTGTCCACTGAAGCTTTCTTT. It is translated as CASRPRGVSTEAFF.

The chain recombines TRBV6-1 with TRBJ2-3; 9 bases line up with TRBD1. The CDR3 is made up of 15 amino acids. The trim removed 8 bases at V and 5 bases at J, leaving 11 bases unmatched. Germline assignment: CDR1 MNHNS and CDR2 SASEGT. The chain's CDR3 is CASCHRGRFVDTQYF. The CDR3, as DNA: TGTGCCAGCTGCCACAGGGGGCGCTTTGTAGATACGCAGTATTTT.

J is TRBJ1-3 and V is TRBV10-3; no firm D call. CDR1 ENHRY and CDR2 SYGVKD come from the germline V gene. Trimming pared 6 bases from V and 4 bases from J, leaving 7 bases between. CDR3 size: 12 residues. CDR3: CAISMAGNTIYF. The CDR3 coding sequence is TGTGCCATCAGCATGGCGGGAAACACCATATATTTT.

This clonotype was counted between two and nine times. The chain uses TRBV7-6 and TRBJ2-3, with D possibly TRBD2 on 6 matching bases. The CDR3 loop spans 16 amino acids. V was cut by 3 bases and J by 1 base, with 14 bases left in between. The germline V gene encodes CDR1 SGHVS and CDR2 FNYEAQ. CDR3 sequence reads: CASSLGGAVRTDTQYF. The DNA for the CDR3 is TGTGCCAGCAGCTTGGGGGGAGCGGTCCGCACAGATACGCAGTATTTT.

There are a few counts of this clonotype. The chain combines TRBV29-1 with TRBJ2-1; tentatively, D is TRBD2 (5 bases). V lost 5 bases to trimming and J lost 1 base, with 12 bases between them. This CDR3 has 14 residues. Germline CDR1 is SQVTM and CDR2 is ANQGSEA. CDR3 DNA: TGCAGCGTTAAGTCCCGGGGATCCTACAATGAGCAGTTCTTC. This sequence encodes CSVKSRGSYNEQFF.

There are many counts of this clonotype. The gene calls are TRBV19 and TRBJ2-2, with TRBD2 identical over 8 bases. CDR3 length: 15 amino acids. The ends lost 4 bases at V and 1 base at J; junction bases unmatched: 2. CDR1 and CDR2 from the germline V gene are LNHDA and SQIVND (reference sequence). This chain's CDR3 is CASSKLAVNTGELFF. In DNA, the CDR3 is TGTGCCAGTAGTAAACTAGCGGTGAACACCGGGGAGCTGTTTTTT.

This clonotype was detected a few times. This rearrangement joins TRBV27 to TRBJ2-5, with TRBD1 as a possible D gene (5 bases). The CDR3 is made up of 17 amino acids. Germline lookup yields CDR1 MNHEY and CDR2 SMNVEV (reference sequence). V lost 1 base and J 4 bases, leaving 19 bases between the germline ends. In DNA, the CDR3 is TGTGCCAGCAGTTTATTTTCGCAGGGTCAGGTGGGAGAGACCCAGTACTTC. This sequence encodes CASSLFSQGQVGETQYF.

The chain couples TRBV6-2 or TRBV6-3 to TRBJ1-2; D might be TRBD1 (5 bases). Germline V lookup: CDR1 MNHEY, CDR2 SVGEGT. Trimming pared 0 bases from V and 7 bases from J, leaving 18 bases between. This CDR3 is 16 amino acids long. CDR3 DNA sequence: TGTGCCAGCAGTTACTCGAGGCAGAGGCCAGGGACTGGCTACACCTTC. Its protein is CASSYSRQRPGTGYTF.

The chain employs TRBV2 and TRBJ1-5; maybe TRBD1 (6 bases). The CDR3 has 17 amino acids. Trimming stripped 5 bases from V and 0 bases from J, with 17 bases between. Per germline, CDR1 SNHLY and CDR2 FYNNEI. CDR3 nucleotides: TGTGCCAGCAGTTTTGGGGGCAGGGGCTATAGCAATCAGCCCCAGCATTTT. Translation gives CASSFGGRGYSNQPQHF.

In its sample, this clonotype was seen many times. This chain uses TRBV4-2 with TRBJ1-4; possible D gene TRBD1, 6 bases. Germline-derived CDR1 and CDR2 are LGHNA and YNFKEQ. CDR3 length equals 16 residues. Trimming took off 1 base at V and 4 bases at J, with 13 bases between the two ends. This CDR3 is CASSQAIGQNNEKLFF. Here the CDR3 DNA reads TGTGCCAGCAGCCAAGCCATAGGACAGAATAATGAAAAACTGTTTTTT.

This clonotype has just a few counts. This rearrangement joins TRBV5-1 to TRBJ1-3, with D possibly TRBD1 on 5 matching bases. This CDR3 contains 14 residues. Germline-derived CDR1 and CDR2 are SGHRS and YFSETQ. V was clipped by 4 bases and J by 2 bases, with 10 bases between them. CDR3 sequence: CASSGGVAGNTIYF. The CDR3 DNA follows: TGCGCCAGCAGCGGAGGGGTGGCTGGAAACACCATATATTTT.

This chain joins TRBV4-1 and TRBJ2-5; 9 bases match TRBD1. This CDR3 has 16 amino acids. The V gene's germline CDR1 is MGHRA and CDR2 YSYEKL. V shed 1 base, J shed 5 bases, and the junction held 8 bases outside the gene matches. The CDR3 DNA follows: TGCGCCAGCAGCCAAGTGGGACAGGGAGTCTCGGAGACCCAGTACTTC. Translation gives CASSQVGQGVSETQYF.

This clonotype turned up a few times. The J gene is TRBJ2-7, the V gene TRBV7-9; D remains ambiguous. The CDR3 sequence is 14 residues long. V was pared by 3 bases and J by 2 bases, with 11 bases between. Germline CDR1 reads SEHNR; CDR2 reads FQNEAQ (reference sequence). DNA of the CDR3: TGTGCCAGCAGCTTCGAAGAGGAGACCTACGAGCAGTACTTC. Residues: CASSFEEETYEQYF.

The chain carries TRBV4-3 and TRBJ2-7, with D uncertain. The CDR3 extends over 15 amino acids. Trimming removed 2 bases from V and 0 bases from J, with 11 bases in between. Germline V gene lookup returns CDR1 LGHNA and CDR2 YSLEER. This chain's CDR3 is CASSQQQPSSYEQYF. The CDR3 region has the DNA TGCGCCAGCAGCCAACAACAGCCGAGCTCCTACGAGCAGTACTTC.

The chain recombines TRBV6-2 or TRBV6-3 with TRBJ2-6; tentatively, D is TRBD1 (5 bases). V lost 2 bases and J 0 bases, leaving 11 bases between the germline ends. The CDR3 loop spans 17 amino acids. CDR1 is MNHEY and CDR2 is SVGEGT in the germline V gene. The CDR3 reads CASSYVPGNSGANVLTF. CDR3 bases: TGTGCCAGCAGTTACGTCCCAGGGAACTCTGGGGCCAACGTCCTGACTTTC.

The rearrangement joins TRBV2 to TRBJ2-5; D perhaps matches TRBD1 (6 bases). This CDR3 comprises 15 residues. V lost 8 bases, J lost 2 bases, and 18 bases lay in between. CDR1 SNHLY and CDR2 FYNNEI come from the germline V gene. The CDR3 region is CASQETTGYQETQYF. The CDR3 DNA reads TGTGCCAGCCAAGAAACCACAGGGTATCAAGAGACCCAGTACTTC.

In its sample, this clonotype was seen many times. This rearrangement joins TRBV7-3 to TRBJ2-1; D gene unclear. Trimming removed 5 bases at V and 4 bases at J, with 12 bases between. This CDR3 has 14 residues. CDR1 is SGHTA, CDR2 FQGTGA, per germline. This chain's CDR3 is CASSISGRYNEQFF. The CDR3 DNA reads as TGTGCCAGCAGCATCTCTGGACGGTACAATGAGCAGTTCTTC.

This clonotype was detected many times. The chain links TRBV6-5 to TRBJ2-7; 11 bases line up with TRBD2. This CDR3 has 15 amino acids. Trimming removed 2 bases from V and 2 bases from J; junction bases left unmatched: 2. From germline, CDR1 is MNHEY and CDR2 SVGAGI. CDR3 DNA: TGTGCCAGCAGTTACGGGACTAGCGGAACCTACGAGCAGTACTTC. Protein: CASSYGTSGTYEQYF.

The genes are TRBV27 and TRBJ2-2; D may be TRBD1 (5 bases). CDR3 length: 14 amino acids. The V gene lost 3 bases and the J gene lost 3 bases, with 8 bases spanning the gap. The germline gives CDR1 MNHEY, CDR2 SMNVEV (reference sequence). The CDR3 bases are TGTGCCAGCAGTTTTTTAGGGGACACCGGGGAGCTGTTTTTT. Its protein is CASSFLGDTGELFF.

This clonotype was detected only a few times. This chain connects TRBV12-3 or TRBV12-4 to TRBJ1-2; the D gene is possibly TRBD1 (6 bases). Trimming took off 4 bases at V and 1 base at J, with 13 bases between the two ends. The CDR3 is made up of 15 amino acids. Here the CDR3 DNA reads TGTGCCAGCAGTTCCAGACAGGATCTTAACTATGGCTACACCTTC. Translation: CASSSRQDLNYGYTF.

The chain carries TRBV7-9 and TRBJ1-4, with unresolved D. The V and J ends lost 2 bases and 10 bases respectively, with 5 bases between them. Per the germline V gene, CDR1 is SEHNR and CDR2 is FQNEAQ (reference sequence). The CDR3 is 11 residues long. CDR3 loop: CASSLFGKLFF. CDR3 coding DNA: TGTGCCAGCAGCTTATTTGGAAAACTGTTTTTT.

This chain uses TRBV7-8 with TRBJ2-2; TRBD2 agrees at 8 bases. The CDR3 runs to 16 residues. V shed 3 bases and J 0 bases; nucleotides not matched to a gene: 3. The germline CDR1 and CDR2 sequences are SGHVS and FQNEAQ. The CDR3 loop is CASSFGTRANTGELFF. In DNA form, the CDR3 reads TGTGCCAGCAGCTTCGGGACTAGAGCGAACACCGGGGAGCTGTTTTTT. The entire variable domain, with the rest obtained from reference TRBV7-8 and TRBJ2-2, is as follows: GAGVSQSPRYKVAKRGQDVALRCDPISGHVSLFWYQQALGQGPEFLTYFQNEAQLDKSGLPSDRFFAERPEGSVSTLKIQRTQQEDSAVYLCASSFGTRANTGELFFGEGSRLTVL.

V is TRBV11-1 and J is TRBJ2-2; D perhaps matches TRBD2 (5 bases). CDR3 size: 19 residues. CDR1 and CDR2 (germline): SGHAT, FQDESV (reference sequence). V lost 0 bases to trimming and J lost 3 bases, with 20 bases between them. The CDR3 is CASSLAGRETGKDTGELFF. CDR3 nucleotides: TGTGCCAGCAGCTTAGCTGGTAGGGAGACGGGGAAGGACACCGGGGAGCTGTTTTTT.

The sample holds many counts of this clonotype. The rearrangement joins TRBV11-2 to TRBJ2-1; D perhaps matches TRBD2 (6 bases). The CDR3 loop spans 15 amino acids. Germline values: CDR1 SGHAT, CDR2 FQNNGV. Trimming cost V 2 bases and J 2 bases, with 10 bases left between them. The CDR3 DNA follows: TGTGCCAGCAGCTTATCCGGGGGACCCTACAATGAGCAGTTCTTC. Its protein is CASSLSGGPYNEQFF.

The chain links TRBV6-5 to TRBJ1-4, with 9 bases fitting TRBD1. Germline lookup yields CDR1 MNHEY and CDR2 SVGAGI. This CDR3 contains 17 residues. V dropped 0 bases and J dropped 6; count of bases not matched to a gene: 8. The CDR3 DNA is TGTGCCAGCAGTTACTCAAAACGGACAGGGGTAGATGAAAAACTGTTTTTT. Its translation is CASSYSKRTGVDEKLFF.

The chain links TRBV2 to TRBJ2-3; D gene unclear. Trimming took 5 bases from V and 2 from J, leaving 14 bases between them. The CDR3 covers 15 residues. CDR1 is SNHLY, CDR2 FYNNEI, per germline. DNA for the CDR3: TGTGCCAGCAGTCGAGACCACCCTATCACAGATACGCAGTATTTT. Its protein product is CASSRDHPITDTQYF.

This chain connects TRBV4-1 to TRBJ1-1, with TRBD1 identical over 11 bases. The CDR3 runs 17 residues. Per germline, CDR1 MGHRA and CDR2 YSYEKL. With V trimmed by 6 bases and J by 0 bases, 9 bases remained unmatched. This CDR3 reads CASSIPGQGVMNTEAFF. The CDR3 bases are TGCGCCAGCAGTATCCCGGGACAGGGGGTGATGAACACTGAAGCTTTCTTT.

The chain employs TRBV18 and TRBJ2-3; D is undetermined. The V gene's germline CDR1 is KGHSH and CDR2 LQKENI. The CDR3 loop spans 14 amino acids. Trimming took 3 bases from V and 0 from J, leaving 7 bases between them. The CDR3 bases are TGTGCCAGCTCACCCTTCGGAAGCACAGATACGCAGTATTTT. It codes for CASSPFGSTDTQYF.

This clonotype has only a few counts. The chain joins TRBV5-1 to TRBJ2-2; TRBD1 aligns across 10 bases. The ends lost 4 bases at V and 6 bases at J; junction bases unmatched: 6. The CDR3 totals 15 residues. Looked up from germline, CDR1 is SGHRS and CDR2 is YFSETQ. CDR3 region: CASSTGQGMAGELFF. DNA of the CDR3: TGCGCCAGCAGCACGGGACAGGGGATGGCCGGGGAGCTGTTTTTT.